The present entry profiles one TCR beta chain with its context. Its specificity is unknown. One entry per CDR3 protein results from TCRdb running MiXCR on the reads. The data contain 150,000 to 200,000 distinct CDR3 sequences, roughly 27% of them seen just once; the ten biggest clones take up 31%. The source of the sample is a study of T cell repertoires in cytomegalovirus infection. About the study: CMV infection together with matching HLA type was indicated by public TCR beta signatures. The study's findings and limits: Frequencies of public TCR beta families were cumulated, and this identified carriers of CMV plus the relevant HLA.

The CDR3 totals 15 residues. Germline V CDR1 and CDR2: DFQATT, SNEGSKA (reference sequence). V shed 3 bases and J shed 0 bases, with 12 bases lying between them. The sequence was obtained from a human donor in good health (CMV status not recorded). Some clones in this sample may be carry-over from other donors' samples. The chain employs TRBV20-1 and TRBJ1-3; D gene uncertain. Sequencing was performed on PBMCs. DNA for the CDR3: TGCAGTGCTAGCCGTAGGCGGTCCTCTGGAAACACCATATATTTT. It codes for CSASRRRSSGNTIYF.